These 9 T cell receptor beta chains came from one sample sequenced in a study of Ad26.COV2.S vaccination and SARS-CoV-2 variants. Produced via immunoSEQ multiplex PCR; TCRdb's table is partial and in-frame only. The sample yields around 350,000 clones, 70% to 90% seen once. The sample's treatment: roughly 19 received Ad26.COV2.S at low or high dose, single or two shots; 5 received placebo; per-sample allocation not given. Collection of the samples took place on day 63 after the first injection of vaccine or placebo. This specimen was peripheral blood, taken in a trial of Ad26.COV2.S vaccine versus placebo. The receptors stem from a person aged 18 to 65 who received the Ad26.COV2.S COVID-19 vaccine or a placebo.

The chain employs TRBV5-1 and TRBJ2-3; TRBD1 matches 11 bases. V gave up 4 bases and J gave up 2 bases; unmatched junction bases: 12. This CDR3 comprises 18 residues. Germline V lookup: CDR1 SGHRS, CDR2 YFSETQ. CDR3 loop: CASSPGTGGLLSTDTQYF. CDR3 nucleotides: TGCGCCAGCAGCCCCGGGACAGGGGGTTTGCTTTCCACAGATACGCAGTATTTT.

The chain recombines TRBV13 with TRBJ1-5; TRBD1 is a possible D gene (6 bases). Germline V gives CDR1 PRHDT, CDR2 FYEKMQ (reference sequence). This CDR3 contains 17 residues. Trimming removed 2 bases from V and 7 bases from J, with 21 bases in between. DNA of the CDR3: TGTGCCAGCAGCTTACCCGAACTCGGGGCAGGGGTCCAGCCCCAGCATTTT. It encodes CASSLPELGAGVQPQHF.

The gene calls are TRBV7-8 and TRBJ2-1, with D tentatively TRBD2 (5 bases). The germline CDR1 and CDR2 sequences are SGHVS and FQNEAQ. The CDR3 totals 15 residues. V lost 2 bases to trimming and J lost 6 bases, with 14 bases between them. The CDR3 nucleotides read TGTGCCAGCAGCTTACGGTTCCTAGCTGGCAATGAGCAGTTCTTC. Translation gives CASSLRFLAGNEQFF.

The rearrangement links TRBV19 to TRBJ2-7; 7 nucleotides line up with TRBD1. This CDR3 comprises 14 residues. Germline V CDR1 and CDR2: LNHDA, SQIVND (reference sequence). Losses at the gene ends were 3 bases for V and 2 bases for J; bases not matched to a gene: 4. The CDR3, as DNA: TGTGCCAGTAGTATTCCTGGACAGGCCTACGAGCAGTACTTC. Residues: CASSIPGQAYEQYF.

This chain's CDR3 is CATSRDMDRSNYGYTF. Written as DNA, the CDR3 is TGTGCCACCAGCAGGGACATGGACAGGAGTAACTATGGCTACACCTTC. The chain links TRBV15 to TRBJ1-2, with TRBD1 matching 7 bases. Looked up from germline, CDR1 is LNHNV and CDR2 is YYDKDF (reference sequence). CDR3 length equals 16 residues. V lost 3 bases and J lost 1; bases outside the gene matches: 8.

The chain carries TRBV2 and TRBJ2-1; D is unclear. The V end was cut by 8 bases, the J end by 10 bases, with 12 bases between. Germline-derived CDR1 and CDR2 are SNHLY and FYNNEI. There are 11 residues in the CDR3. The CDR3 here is CASATTQEQFF. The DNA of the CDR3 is TGTGCCAGCGCAACAACCCAAGAGCAGTTCTTC.

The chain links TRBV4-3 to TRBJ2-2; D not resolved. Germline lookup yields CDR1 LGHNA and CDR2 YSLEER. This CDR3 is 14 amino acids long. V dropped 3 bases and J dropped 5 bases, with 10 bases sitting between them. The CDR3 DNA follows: TGCGCCAGCAGCCACGATGCTAGAACCGGGGAGCTGTTTTTT. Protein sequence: CASSHDARTGELFF.

CDR3 region: CASSLTRVGETQYF. The CDR3 region has the DNA TGTGCCAGCAGCTTAACGAGGGTAGGGGAGACCCAGTACTTC. The chain carries TRBV7-2 and TRBJ2-5, with a weak D call TRBD2 (5 bases). Germline loops: CDR1 SGHTA, CDR2 FQGNSA. V lost 2 bases and J 5 bases, leaving 12 bases between the germline ends. This CDR3 is built from 14 residues.

The CDR3 spells CASRPDRGYGYTF. CDR3 DNA sequence: TGTGCCAGCAGACCCGACAGGGGATATGGCTACACCTTC. J is TRBJ1-2 and V is TRBV27; 8 bases are a match to TRBD1. V trimming: 6 bases; J trimming: 5 bases; junction bases outside the gene matches: 5. The length of the CDR3 is 13 residues. CDR1 MNHEY and CDR2 SMNVEV come from the germline V gene (reference sequence).